This T cell receptor beta chain was captured by sequencing in a study of shared clonotypes between healthy human individuals. Overall study: Donor composition was two women and three men, aged 18 to 49.

At the deep level, the assay was run. Assay used: immunoSEQ multiplex PCR; TCRdb lists only in-frame clones, some missing. The sample records 2 million to 3 million clones, 93% being singletons. Findings and caveats of the study: It was observed that approximately 5% of naive CD4 clonotypes were shared across several donors. Although depth was large, rarefaction showed that sequencing of the sorted subsets was incomplete.

About this clone itself: The target antigen is unknown.

Looked up from germline, CDR1 is DFQATT and CDR2 is SNEGSKA (reference sequence). Trimming shortened V by 4 bases and J by 5 bases, and 6 bases separated the two germline ends. CDR3 length: 10 amino acids. The origin of this receptor is a man between 18 and 29 years old in good health. Some clones in this sample may be carry-over from other donors' samples. Sequencing was done on a sample of naive CD4+ T cells from PBMCs. As to subset: CD45RA+ positively selected. The rearrangement joins TRBV20-1 to TRBJ2-7, with D unclear. Here the CDR3 reads CSAKGNEQYF. The DNA of the CDR3 is TGCAGTGCTAAAGGAAACGAGCAGTACTTC.